A single sample is the source of the 31 T cell receptor beta chains below, sequenced in a study of long-term antiretroviral therapy in people with HIV. Researchers report immunoSEQ v3.0 was run at survey level. This table comes from immunoSEQ multiplex PCR, and its TCRdb copy is limited to in-frame clones, with some not included. The sample contains under 30,000 clones, about 88% of which appear only once. The material was unsorted PBMCs, obtained around 5 years before starting antiretroviral therapy. The receptors stem from a man in his forties or fifties with HIV.

In its sample, this clone was seen a few times. CDR3 sequence (DNA): TGTGCCAGCAGCATCCAGGGCACTGGGGCCAACGTCCTGACTTTC. Amino acid sequence: CASSIQGTGANVLTF. This sequence joins TRBV9 and TRBJ2-6; tentatively, D is TRBD1 (5 bases). V lost 4 bases, J lost 2 bases, and 10 bases lay in between. The CDR3 has 15 residues. Per germline, CDR1 SGDLS and CDR2 YYNGEE. Using reference TRBV9 and TRBJ2-6 for the parts outside the CDR3, the full variable domain is DSGVTQTPKHLITATGQRVTLRCSPRSGDLSVYWYQQSLDQGLQFLIQYYNGEERAKGNILERFSAQQFPDLHSELNLSSLELGDSALYFCASSIQGTGANVLTFGAGSRLTVL.

The chain is built from TRBV29-1 and TRBJ2-3; D perhaps matches TRBD1 (6 bases). The CDR3 sequence is 14 residues long. Trimming pared 4 bases from V and 6 bases from J, leaving 17 bases between. The germline CDR1 and CDR2 sequences are SQVTM and ANQGSEA. The CDR3 sequence is CSVVRVTGADTQYF. The DNA of the CDR3 is TGCAGCGTTGTTCGGGTGACAGGTGCGGATACGCAGTATTTT.

The J gene is TRBJ2-1, the V gene TRBV10-3, with 8 bases lining up with TRBD2. Germline V CDR1 and CDR2: ENHRY, SYGVKD. The CDR3 runs 14 residues. V was pared by 10 bases and J by 7 bases, with 12 bases of the junction left unmatched. For the CDR3, the DNA is TGTGCCACCCTAGGCGGGGGGTCGTGGAATGAGCAGTTCTTC. It specifies CATLGGGSWNEQFF.

This chain connects TRBV21-1 to TRBJ1-5; the table assigns TRBD1, which was not confirmed against the DNA. TRBV21-1 is a pseudogene locus. The CDR3 loop spans 20 amino acids. The CDR3: CASSKDGQGAWILTRGAQHF. DNA for the CDR3: TGTGCCAGCAGCAAAGATGGACAGGGGGCCTGGATTTTGACCCGTGGGGCCCAGCATTTT.

The rearrangement uses TRBV5-1 and TRBJ1-6; D is unresolved. With 0 bases removed from V and 8 bases from J, the gap between germline ends came to 15 bases. From germline, CDR1 is SGHRS and CDR2 YFSETQ. The CDR3 is 16 amino acids. The CDR3 loop is CASSLATPRRYSPLHF. The CDR3 region has the DNA TGCGCCAGCAGCTTGGCCACACCCAGGAGATATTCACCCCTCCACTTT. Full variable domain (outside the CDR3, taken from reference TRBV5-1 and TRBJ1-6): KAGVTQTPRYLIKTRGQQVTLSCSPISGHRSVSWYQQTPGQGLQFLFEYFSETQRNKGNFPGRFSGRQFSNSRSEMNVSTLELGDSALYLCASSLATPRRYSPLHFGNGTRLTVT.

This chain uses TRBV5-1 with TRBJ2-7; 7 bases are shared with TRBD1. The length of the CDR3 is 14 residues. The V segment lost 4 bases and the J segment 2 bases; nucleotides outside the gene matches: 6. Germline V lookup: CDR1 SGHRS, CDR2 YFSETQ. CDR3 DNA sequence: TGCGCCAGCAGCCCCCGGGACAGACCCTACGAGCAGTACTTC. Amino acid sequence: CASSPRDRPYEQYF.

The V gene is TRBV9, the J gene TRBJ1-5; no clear D. The CDR3 runs 14 residues. CDR1 is SGDLS, CDR2 YYNGEE, per germline. Trimming removed 0 bases from V and 2 bases from J, with 6 bases in between. The CDR3 nucleotides are TGTGCCAGCAGCGTAGGGGCAGGCAATCAGCCCCAGCATTTT. The encoded protein is CASSVGAGNQPQHF. Full variable domain (outside the CDR3, taken from reference TRBV9 and TRBJ1-5): DSGVTQTPKHLITATGQRVTLRCSPRSGDLSVYWYQQSLDQGLQFLIQYYNGEERAKGNILERFSAQQFPDLHSELNLSSLELGDSALYFCASSVGAGNQPQHFGDGTRLSIL.

The V call is TRBV5-4, the J call TRBJ1-2; TRBD1 might be the D (6 bases). V dropped 0 bases and J dropped 2 bases, with 11 bases sitting between them. CDR1 and CDR2 (germline): SGHNT, YYREEE (reference sequence). There are 15 residues in the CDR3. CDR3 sequence: CASSLVSRGNYGYTF. CDR3 DNA: TGTGCCAGCAGCTTGGTATCAAGGGGGAACTATGGCTACACCTTC.

V is TRBV6-5 and J is TRBJ2-7, with 9 bases lining up with TRBD1. Germline V gene lookup returns CDR1 MNHEY and CDR2 SVGAGI. This CDR3 contains 15 residues. Germline trimming cut 5 bases from V and 5 bases from J; bases unmatched to any gene: 10. The CDR3 region is CASSHTGTGIDEQYF. The DNA for the CDR3 is TGTGCCAGCAGTCACACCGGGACAGGGATCGACGAGCAGTACTTC.

This chain links TRBV28 with TRBJ2-5; D is unclear. This CDR3 has 14 residues. The V gene lost 2 bases and the J gene lost 3 bases, with 10 bases spanning the gap. CDR1 is MDHEN, CDR2 SYDVKM, per germline. For the CDR3, the DNA is TGTGCCAGCAGTTTAGCTGGGAATGAAGAGACCCAGTACTTC. This sequence encodes CASSLAGNEETQYF.

The rearrangement uses TRBV7-8 and TRBJ2-1, with D possibly being TRBD2 (5 bases). The CDR3 is 14 amino acids. V was pared by 1 base and J by 8 bases, with 12 bases between. Germline V CDR1 and CDR2: SGHVS, FQNEAQ. The CDR3 here is CASSLETSFYEQFF. The CDR3 nucleotides are TGTGCCAGCAGCTTAGAAACTAGTTTCTATGAGCAGTTCTTC.

This chain uses TRBV5-5 with TRBJ1-2; 8 bases are a match to TRBD1. J gave up 4 bases and V 4 bases, and 9 bases lay outside the gene matches. CDR1 is SGHKS, CDR2 YYEKEE, per germline (reference sequence). This CDR3 is built from 15 residues. Here the CDR3 reads CASSMGTGLLYGYTF. The DNA for the CDR3 is TGTGCCAGCAGCATGGGGACAGGACTTCTCTATGGCTACACCTTC.

The chain links TRBV27 to TRBJ1-5; 8 bases are shared with TRBD1. Germline V gene data show CDR1 as MNHEY and CDR2 as SMNVEV (reference sequence). Trimming at V came to 2 bases and at J to 2 bases, leaving 14 bases not matched to a gene. This CDR3 has 19 amino acids. The CDR3 region has the DNA TGTGCCAGCAGTTTAGATTTGCGTGGACAGGGTATGGGCAATCAGCCCCAGCATTTT. Protein product: CASSLDLRGQGMGNQPQHF.

The chain carries TRBV11-1 and TRBJ2-7; D is perhaps TRBD1 or TRBD2 (5 bases each). V lost 1 base and J 3 bases, leaving 16 bases between the germline ends. Per the germline V gene, CDR1 is SGHAT and CDR2 is FQDESV (reference sequence). CDR3 length equals 16 residues. The CDR3: CASSLGPLRDGYEQYF. The CDR3, as DNA: TGTGCCAGCAGCTTAGGACCTCTAAGGGACGGCTACGAGCAGTACTTC. Full variable domain (rest looked up from reference TRBV11-1 and TRBJ2-7): EAEVAQSPRYKITEKSQAVAFWCDPISGHATLYWYRQILGQGPELLVQFQDESVVDDSQLPKDRFSAERLKGVDSTLKIQPAELGDSAMYLCASSLGPLRDGYEQYFGPGTRLTVT.

This clone has only one observation. The chain couples TRBV27 to TRBJ2-1; D is possibly TRBD2 (6 bases). The V end lost 8 bases, the J end lost 5 bases, and 19 bases lay between the germline ends. This CDR3 contains 15 residues. From germline, CDR1 is MNHEY and CDR2 SMNVEV (reference sequence). CDR3 in amino acids: CASYAVRGQNNEQFF. The CDR3, as DNA: TGTGCCAGCTACGCGGTGCGGGGCCAGAACAATGAGCAGTTCTTC.

The chain combines TRBV5-4 with TRBJ2-3; D might be TRBD2 (5 bases). CDR3 length: 14 amino acids. Trimming took 0 bases from V and 0 from J, leaving 5 bases between them. CDR1 and CDR2 (germline): SGHNT, YYREEE (reference sequence). The CDR3 coding sequence is TGTGCCAGCAGCTTGGGCGGGAGCACAGATACGCAGTATTTT. Protein sequence: CASSLGGSTDTQYF. Full variable domain (remainder filled in from reference TRBV5-4 and TRBJ2-3): ETGVTQSPTHLIKTRGQQVTLRCSSQSGHNTVSWYQQALGQGPQFIFQYYREEENGRGNFPPRFSGLQFPNYSSELNVNALELDDSALYLCASSLGGSTDTQYFGPGTRLTVL.

The chain has TRBV5-4 and TRBJ1-1; no clear D gene. The V and J ends lost 0 bases and 7 bases respectively, with 16 bases between them. The germline V gene has CDR1 SGHNT and CDR2 YYREEE (reference sequence). CDR3 length: 15 amino acids. The CDR3 DNA reads TGTGCCAGCAGCTTGGATACGCGCGGTGGTGGTGAAGCTTTCTTT. It yields the protein CASSLDTRGGGEAFF.

This CDR3 reads CASSLVAESTDTQYF. CDR3 nucleotide sequence: TGCGCCAGCAGCTTGGTGGCAGAAAGCACAGATACGCAGTATTTT. The V and J genes are TRBV5-1 and TRBJ2-3; no clear D. CDR3 length: 15 amino acids. The germline CDR1 and CDR2 sequences are SGHRS and YFSETQ. V lost 0 bases to trimming and J lost 0 bases, with 8 bases between them.

The rearrangement uses TRBV5-1 and TRBJ2-5; 9 bases line up with TRBD1. V was clipped by 3 bases and J by 4 bases; unmatched bases: 1. Per the germline V gene, CDR1 is SGHRS and CDR2 is YFSETQ. CDR3 length: 13 amino acids. Written as DNA, the CDR3 is TGCGCCAGCAGCTGGGGACAGGGAGAGACCCAGTACTTC. Translated: CASSWGQGETQYF. Complete variable domain (other parts from reference TRBV5-1 and TRBJ2-5): KAGVTQTPRYLIKTRGQQVTLSCSPISGHRSVSWYQQTPGQGLQFLFEYFSETQRNKGNFPGRFSGRQFSNSRSEMNVSTLELGDSALYLCASSWGQGETQYFGPGTRLLVL.

The chain couples TRBV5-1 to TRBJ1-2; weak D call: TRBD1 (6 bases). The CDR3 runs to 17 residues. Trimming removed 0 bases from V and 3 bases from J, with 18 bases in between. Germline V gene data show CDR1 as SGHRS and CDR2 as YFSETQ. CDR3 sequence reads: CASSLAAGGADYYGYTF. The CDR3, as DNA: TGCGCCAGCAGCTTGGCCGCGGGGGGGGCGGACTACTATGGCTACACCTTC.

V gene TRBV4-3 combines with J gene TRBJ2-7, with D unresolved. CDR3 size: 16 residues. Trimming removed 0 bases from V and 0 bases from J, with 12 bases in between. The germline V gene has CDR1 LGHNA and CDR2 YSLEER. The DNA of the CDR3 is TGCGCCAGCAGCCAAGATAATAGCCAGAACTCCTACGAGCAGTACTTC. Amino acid sequence: CASSQDNSQNSYEQYF.

The chain carries TRBV4-3 and TRBJ2-7; D is uncertain. CDR3 length: 14 amino acids. Germline-derived CDR1 and CDR2 are LGHNA and YSLEER. V lost 0 bases to trimming and J lost 6 bases, with 12 bases between them. CDR3 DNA: TGCGCCAGCAGCCAAGACCAAACCGGGCTCGAGCAGTACTTC. Protein product: CASSQDQTGLEQYF.

The chain joins TRBV30 to TRBJ2-2; D not certain. CDR3 length: 14 residues. With 0 bases removed from V and 3 bases from J, the gap between germline ends came to 8 bases. CDR1 and CDR2 from the germline V gene are GTSNPN and SVGIG (reference sequence). The CDR3 region has the DNA TGTGCCTGGAGTGTCCAGATATACACCGGGGAGCTGTTTTTT. Encoded protein: CAWSVQIYTGELFF.

V and J are TRBV10-3 and TRBJ2-5; 15 bases are a match to TRBD2. The CDR3 contains 17 residues. CDR1 and CDR2 (germline): ENHRY, SYGVKD. Trimming removed 8 bases from V and 3 bases from J; junction bases left unmatched: 10. CDR3 bases: TGTGCCATCGCCCGGGGACTAGCGGGAGGTGGCGAAGAGACCCAGTACTTC. The encoded protein is CAIARGLAGGGEETQYF.

The CDR3 region is CASSLHGTGGRIEQFF. In DNA form, the CDR3 reads TGTGCCAGCAGCTTACATGGGACAGGGGGTAGGATTGAGCAGTTCTTC. This chain links TRBV7-3 with TRBJ2-1, with TRBD1 matching over 11 bases. The CDR3 is 16 amino acids. V shed 2 bases, J shed 9 bases, and the junction held 9 bases outside the gene matches. Germline CDR1 and CDR2: SGHTA and FQGTGA.

The chain joins TRBV7-8 to TRBJ2-1; TRBD2 matches 9 bases. From germline, CDR1 is SGHVS and CDR2 FQNEAQ. The CDR3 contains 18 residues. V was pared by 2 bases and J by 6 bases, with 14 bases of the junction left unmatched. Here the CDR3 DNA reads TGTGCCAGCAGCTTAACCGGACTAGCGACCGGCTGGATCAATGAGCAGTTCTTC. Translated: CASSLTGLATGWINEQFF.

The chain has TRBV5-4 and TRBJ2-7; D is uncertain. V shed 4 bases and J shed 7 bases, with 9 bases lying between them. The CDR3 has 11 residues. CDR1 SGHNT and CDR2 YYREEE come from the germline V gene (reference sequence). CDR3 residues: CASSHSDEQYF. In DNA, the CDR3 is TGTGCCAGCAGCCATTCGGATGAGCAGTACTTC. The full variable domain, its missing parts supplied by reference TRBV5-4 and TRBJ2-7, is ETGVTQSPTHLIKTRGQQVTLRCSSQSGHNTVSWYQQALGQGPQFIFQYYREEENGRGNFPPRFSGLQFPNYSSELNVNALELDDSALYLCASSHSDEQYFGPGTRLTVT.

The CDR3 nucleotides are TGTGCCAGCACGCGAGCGGGACAGTTTGAGACCCAGTACTTC. Protein product: CASTRAGQFETQYF. The chain has TRBV27 and TRBJ2-5; possibly TRBD1 or TRBD2 for D (7 bases each). The length of the CDR3 is 14 residues. Trimming pared 7 bases from V and 5 bases from J, leaving 17 bases between. Germline CDR1 is MNHEY and CDR2 is SMNVEV (reference sequence).

This chain connects TRBV19 to TRBJ2-7; 7 nucleotides line up with TRBD1. This CDR3 has 17 amino acids. V gave up 5 bases and J gave up 2 bases; unmatched junction bases: 15. Germline CDR1 is LNHDA and CDR2 is SQIVND (reference sequence). CDR3 residues: CASSLGTDPTTAYEQYF. CDR3 coding DNA: TGTGCCAGTAGTTTGGGGACAGACCCCACCACAGCCTACGAGCAGTACTTC.

The chain employs TRBV5-1 and TRBJ2-5, with D tentatively TRBD1 or TRBD2 (7 bases each). Germline CDR1 reads SGHRS; CDR2 reads YFSETQ. V dropped 4 bases and J dropped 4 bases, with 17 bases sitting between them. This CDR3 has 15 residues. The CDR3 loop is CASSRQGSGGETQYF. The CDR3 bases are TGCGCCAGCAGCAGACAGGGATCGGGGGGAGAGACCCAGTACTTC.

The chain combines TRBV11-1 with TRBJ1-2; D remains unclear. V was shortened by 5 bases and J by 2 bases, with 12 bases between the two germline ends. The germline V gene has CDR1 SGHAT and CDR2 FQDESV (reference sequence). This CDR3 is built from 14 residues. This CDR3 reads CASSIRTLNYGYTF. DNA of the CDR3: TGTGCCAGCAGCATTAGGACTTTAAACTATGGCTACACCTTC.